The rows below give T cell receptor beta chains drawn from one sample of a study of blood T cell repertoires in COVID-19. Clones were sequenced by immunoSEQ multiplex PCR, and TCRdb holds only the in-frame ones, with some missing. The sample lists nearly 80,000 clones; about four fifths were seen once. Sequencing was done on a sample of peripheral blood. The receptors were gathered from a woman aged 70-85 years with acute or convalescent COVID-19. Both conserved end residues are part of each CDR3. Fields, in order: V gene, D gene, CDR3 length, J gene, clone size, CDR3 protein, CDR3 DNA. D genes are given only for firm matches. Some rows mark clone size as missing; the rest say once, few, many or name a class of expanded clone.

V: TRBV3-1/TRBV3-2; D: .; length: 18; J: TRBJ2-3; size: .; CDR3: CASSQDFIRLESTDTQYF; DNA: TGTGCCAGCAGCCAAGATTTTATCCGTCTGGAGAGCACAGATACGCAGTATTTT
V: TRBV2; D: TRBD1; length: 14; J: TRBJ1-2; size: .; CDR3: CASSEGQGANGYTF; DNA: TGTGCCAGCAGTGAGGGACAGGGGGCTAATGGCTACACCTTC
V: TRBV5-1; D: .; length: 14; J: TRBJ1-1; size: .; CDR3: CASTQGLMNTEAFF; DNA: TGCGCCAGTACACAGGGCCTCATGAACACTGAAGCTTTCTTT
V: TRBV9; D: TRBD1; length: 18; J: TRBJ1-2; size: .; CDR3: CASSVGVGTGAGNYGYTF; DNA: TGTGCCAGCAGCGTAGGGGTAGGAACAGGGGCAGGTAACTATGGCTACACCTTC
V: TRBV21-1; D: .; length: 13; J: TRBJ2-7; size: few; CDR3: CASGDRGPYEQYF; DNA: TGTGCCAGCGGTGACAGGGGGCCCTACGAGCAGTACTTC
V: TRBV7-7; D: TRBD2; length: 15; J: TRBJ2-1; size: .; CDR3: CASSLAGAGNNEQFF; DNA: TGTGCCAGCAGCTTAGCGGGAGCGGGGAACAATGAGCAGTTCTTC
V: TRBV18; D: TRBD1; length: 16; J: TRBJ1-4; size: once; CDR3: CASSLFDRATNEKLFF; DNA: TGTGCCAGCTCACTATTTGACAGGGCGACTAATGAAAAACTGTTTTTT
V: TRBV2; D: .; length: 13; J: TRBJ2-3; size: .; CDR3: CASSSDWTDTQYF; DNA: TGTGCCAGCTCTTCGGACTGGACAGATACGCAGTATTTT
V: TRBV5-1; D: TRBD1; length: 14; J: TRBJ2-5; size: .; CDR3: CASSLTGGGETQYF; DNA: TGCGCCAGCAGCTTGACAGGGGGCGGAGAGACCCAGTACTTC
V: TRBV18; D: .; length: 15; J: TRBJ1-2; size: few; CDR3: CASSPPATYNYGYTF; DNA: TGTGCCAGCTCTCCACCCGCTACCTACAACTATGGCTACACCTTC
V: TRBV3-1/TRBV3-2; D: .; length: 14; J: TRBJ1-4; size: .; CDR3: CASSGHPGRQKLFF; DNA: TGTGCCAGCAGCGGACACCCGGGCCGCCAAAAACTGTTTTTT
V: TRBV5-1; D: TRBD1; length: 14; J: TRBJ2-1; size: .; CDR3: CASVAGTGSNEQFF; DNA: TGCGCCAGCGTCGCCGGGACAGGGAGCAATGAGCAGTTCTTC
V: TRBV4-2; D: .; length: 14; J: TRBJ1-2; size: .; CDR3: CASSQAGSNYGYTF; DNA: TGTGCCAGCAGCCAAGCCGGTTCTAACTATGGCTACACCTTC
V: TRBV2; D: .; length: 13; J: TRBJ1-6; size: .; CDR3: CASREEGNSPLHF; DNA: TGTGCCAGCAGGGAGGAGGGAAATTCACCCCTCCACTTT
V: TRBV12-5; D: .; length: 13; J: TRBJ2-7; size: .; CDR3: CASGLVTSVEQYF; DNA: TGTGCTAGTGGTTTGGTAACCAGCGTCGAGCAGTACTTC
V: TRBV19; D: TRBD2; length: 15; J: TRBJ2-1; size: .; CDR3: CASQWSSGSINEQFF; DNA: TGTGCCTCCCAGTGGAGTAGCGGGAGCATCAATGAGCAGTTCTTC
V: TRBV18; D: .; length: 16; J: TRBJ1-2; size: .; CDR3: CASSRTTRELEDGYTF; DNA: TGTGCCAGCTCACGGACAACCCGGGAGCTGGAAGATGGCTACACCTTC
V: TRBV4-2; D: TRBD1; length: 17; J: TRBJ2-1; size: .; CDR3: CASSQDSDRAVYNEQFF; DNA: TGTGCCAGCAGCCAAGATTCCGACAGGGCCGTATACAATGAGCAGTTCTTC
V: TRBV27; D: TRBD1; length: 16; J: TRBJ2-7; size: .; CDR3: CASSFRDRYSLSEQYF; DNA: TGTGCCAGCAGTTTTCGGGACAGGTATTCCCTCTCCGAGCAGTACTTC
V: TRBV7-6; D: .; length: 11; J: TRBJ2-5; size: .; CDR3: CASSPLETQYF; DNA: TGTGCCAGCAGCCCTCTGGAGACCCAGTACTTC
V: TRBV2; D: .; length: 11; J: TRBJ1-2; size: once; CDR3: CASRRIYGYTF; DNA: TGTGCCAGCAGGAGGATATATGGCTACACCTTC
V: TRBV27; D: .; length: 16; J: TRBJ2-6; size: few; CDR3: CASQALASSGANVLTF; DNA: TGTGCCAGTCAAGCATTAGCGAGCTCTGGGGCCAACGTCCTGACTTTC
V: TRBV5-1; D: TRBD2; length: 15; J: TRBJ2-2; size: .; CDR3: CASSFAGADTGELFF; DNA: TGCGCCAGCAGCTTCGCGGGAGCCGACACCGGGGAGCTGTTTTTT
V: TRBV12-5; D: TRBD1; length: 17; J: TRBJ1-4; size: .; CDR3: CASGSKRQQGANEKLFF; DNA: TGTGCTAGTGGTTCAAAACGACAACAGGGGGCAAATGAAAAACTGTTTTTT
V: TRBV19; D: TRBD1; length: 16; J: TRBJ1-1; size: .; CDR3: CASSIEVQLWDREAFF; DNA: TGTGCCAGTAGTATAGAGGTTCAGCTTTGGGACAGGGAAGCTTTCTTT
V: TRBV19; D: TRBD1; length: 14; J: TRBJ2-1; size: .; CDR3: CASSTQGAGNEQFF; DNA: TGTGCCAGTAGTACACAGGGGGCCGGCAATGAGCAGTTCTTC
V: TRBV24-1; D: .; length: 12; J: TRBJ2-2; size: once; CDR3: CATNGNTGELFF; DNA: TGTGCCACCAACGGGAACACCGGGGAGCTGTTTTTT
V: TRBV7-8; D: .; length: 15; J: TRBJ2-1; size: .; CDR3: CASSLVDSTYNEQFF; DNA: TGTGCCAGCAGCTTAGTCGACAGCACCTACAATGAGCAGTTCTTC
V: TRBV25-1; D: .; length: 13; J: TRBJ2-5; size: .; CDR3: CASRETGRETQYF; DNA: TGTGCCAGCAGGGAAACAGGGAGAGAGACCCAGTACTTC
V: TRBV2; D: .; length: 15; J: TRBJ2-2; size: .; CDR3: CASSASGQTTGELFF; DNA: TGTGCCAGCAGTGCATCTGGCCAAACGACCGGGGAGCTGTTTTTT
V: TRBV7-3; D: .; length: 15; J: TRBJ2-1; size: .; CDR3: CASSPTISSYNEQFF; DNA: TGTGCCAGCAGCCCAACCATTAGCTCCTACAATGAGCAGTTCTTC
V: TRBV4-1; D: .; length: 15; J: TRBJ2-7; size: once; CDR3: CASSQAWTGDYEQYF; DNA: TGCGCCAGCAGCCAAGCATGGACGGGAGACTACGAGCAGTACTTC
V: TRBV5-1; D: TRBD2; length: 14; J: TRBJ2-1; size: .; CDR3: CASNPTSGYNEQFF; DNA: TGCGCCAGCAACCCAACTAGCGGTTACAATGAGCAGTTCTTC
V: TRBV4-1; D: TRBD2; length: 18; J: TRBJ2-3; size: .; CDR3: CASSQDVRLAGTPDTQYF; DNA: TGCGCCAGCAGCCAAGATGTACGACTAGCGGGAACCCCAGATACGCAGTATTTT
V: TRBV15; D: .; length: 16; J: TRBJ1-3; size: .; CDR3: CATSRDYSGGGNTIYF; DNA: TGTGCCACCAGCAGAGATTATTCGGGAGGAGGAAACACCATATATTTT
V: TRBV11-2; D: TRBD2; length: 15; J: TRBJ2-2; size: .; CDR3: CASSRLAGDTGELFF; DNA: TGTGCCAGCAGTCGACTAGCGGGAGACACCGGGGAGCTGTTTTTT
V: TRBV18; D: .; length: 14; J: TRBJ1-1; size: .; CDR3: CASSPQSRGTEAFF; DNA: TGTGCCAGCTCACCACAGTCCAGGGGCACTGAAGCTTTCTTT
V: TRBV7-9; D: TRBD1; length: 12; J: TRBJ2-7; size: .; CDR3: CASSQQGYEQYF; DNA: TGTGCCAGCAGTCAACAGGGGTACGAGCAGTACTTC
V: TRBV29-1; D: TRBD1; length: 13; J: TRBJ1-2; size: few; CDR3: CSVEDRVGYGYTF; DNA: TGCAGCGTTGAGGACAGGGTAGGATATGGCTACACCTTC
V: TRBV5-5; D: TRBD2; length: 14; J: TRBJ2-7; size: .; CDR3: CASSPGLSFNEQYF; DNA: TGTGCCAGCAGCCCGGGACTAAGTTTCAACGAGCAGTACTTC
V: TRBV3-1/TRBV3-2; D: .; length: 15; J: TRBJ2-3; size: .; CDR3: CASSGRGTPPDTQYF; DNA: TGTGCCAGCAGCGGTCGCGGGACCCCCCCAGATACGCAGTATTTT
V: TRBV2; D: .; length: 13; J: TRBJ2-1; size: .; CDR3: CASRMTRDNEQFF; DNA: TGTGCCAGCAGGATGACTAGAGACAATGAGCAGTTCTTC
V: TRBV29-1; D: .; length: 14; J: TRBJ2-3; size: .; CDR3: CSVWGLAEKDTQYF; DNA: TGCAGCGTGTGGGGGCTAGCGGAAAAAGATACGCAGTATTTT
V: TRBV3-1/TRBV3-2; D: .; length: 16; J: TRBJ2-1; size: .; CDR3: CASSQVASRMYNEQFF; DNA: TGTGCCAGCAGCCAAGTAGCTTCAAGAATGTACAATGAGCAGTTCTTC
V: TRBV24-1; D: TRBD2; length: 16; J: TRBJ2-1; size: .; CDR3: CATSGRTSGKLDEQFF; DNA: TGTGCCACCAGTGGAAGGACTAGCGGGAAACTCGATGAGCAGTTCTTC
V: TRBV5-1; D: .; length: 15; J: TRBJ1-1; size: .; CDR3: CASSLGEAAGTEAFF; DNA: TGCGCCAGCAGCTTGGGTGAGGCGGCGGGCACTGAAGCTTTCTTT
V: TRBV3-1/TRBV3-2; D: TRBD2; length: 17; J: TRBJ2-7; size: few; CDR3: CASYGLAGPSNSYEQYF; DNA: TGTGCCAGCTACGGACTAGCGGGCCCGTCGAACTCCTACGAGCAGTACTTC
V: TRBV5-5; D: TRBD1; length: 15; J: TRBJ2-5; size: .; CDR3: CASSWGQGARETQYF; DNA: TGTGCCAGCAGCTGGGGACAGGGGGCGCGGGAGACCCAGTACTTC
V: TRBV24-1; D: .; length: 12; J: TRBJ2-7; size: .; CDR3: CATSALGEPQYF; DNA: TGTGCCACCAGTGCCCTTGGGGAGCCGCAGTACTTC
V: TRBV7-6; D: .; length: 16; J: TRBJ1-3; size: .; CDR3: CASSPGLINSGNTIYF; DNA: TGTGCCAGCAGCCCAGGATTGATAAACTCTGGAAACACCATATATTTT
V: TRBV6-4; D: TRBD1; length: 12; J: TRBJ1-2; size: .; CDR3: CASPGGGAGYTF; DNA: TGTGCCAGCCCCGGAGGGGGCGCAGGCTACACCTTC
V: TRBV12-3/TRBV12-4; D: .; length: 13; J: TRBJ1-2; size: .; CDR3: CASSPLGRYGYTF; DNA: TGTGCCAGCAGCCCCTTAGGCAGGTATGGCTACACCTTC
V: TRBV9; D: .; length: 13; J: TRBJ1-4; size: few; CDR3: CASSGQGIEKLFF; DNA: TGTGCCAGCAGCGGCCAGGGGATTGAAAAACTGTTTTTT
V: TRBV5-1; D: TRBD1; length: 15; J: TRBJ2-7; size: .; CDR3: CASSLASGGSYEQYF; DNA: TGCGCCAGCAGCTTGGCTTCAGGGGGTTCCTACGAGCAGTACTTC
V: TRBV20-1; D: .; length: 15; J: TRBJ2-3; size: .; CDR3: CSVSRVGGSTDTQYF; DNA: TGCAGTGTTAGTAGAGTAGGCGGGAGCACAGATACGCAGTATTTT